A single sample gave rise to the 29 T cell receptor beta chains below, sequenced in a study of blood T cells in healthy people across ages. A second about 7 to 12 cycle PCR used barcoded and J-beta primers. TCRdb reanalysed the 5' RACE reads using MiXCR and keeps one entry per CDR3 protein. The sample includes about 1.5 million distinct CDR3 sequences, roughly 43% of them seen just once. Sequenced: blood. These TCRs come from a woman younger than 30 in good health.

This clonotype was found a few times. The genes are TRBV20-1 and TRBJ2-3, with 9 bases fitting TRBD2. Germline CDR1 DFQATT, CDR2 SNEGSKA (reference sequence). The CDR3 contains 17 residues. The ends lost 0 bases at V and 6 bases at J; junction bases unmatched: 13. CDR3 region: CSARDLGAGGDGDTQYF. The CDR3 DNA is TGCAGTGCTAGAGATCTTGGCGCGGGAGGGGACGGGGATACGCAGTATTTT.

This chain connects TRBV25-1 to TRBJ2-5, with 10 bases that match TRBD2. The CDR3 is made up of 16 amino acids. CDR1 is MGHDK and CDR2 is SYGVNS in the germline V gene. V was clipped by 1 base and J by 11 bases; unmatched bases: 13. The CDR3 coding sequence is TGTGCCAGCAGTGAATCTCGGCTAGCGGGGGTCGATGAGCAGTACTTC. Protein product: CASSESRLAGVDEQYF.

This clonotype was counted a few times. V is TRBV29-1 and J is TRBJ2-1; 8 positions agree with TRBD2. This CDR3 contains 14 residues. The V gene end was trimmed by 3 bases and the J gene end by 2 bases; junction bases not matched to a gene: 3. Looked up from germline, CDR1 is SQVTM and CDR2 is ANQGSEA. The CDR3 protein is CSVEIAGTYNEQFF. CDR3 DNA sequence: TGCAGCGTTGAGATAGCGGGAACCTACAATGAGCAGTTCTTC.

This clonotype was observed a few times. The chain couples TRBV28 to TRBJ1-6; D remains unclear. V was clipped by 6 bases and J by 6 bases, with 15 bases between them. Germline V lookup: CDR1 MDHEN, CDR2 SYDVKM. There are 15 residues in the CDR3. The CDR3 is CASSSRWAGNSPLHF. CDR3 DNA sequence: TGTGCCAGCAGCTCCCGGTGGGCGGGTAATTCACCCCTCCACTTT.

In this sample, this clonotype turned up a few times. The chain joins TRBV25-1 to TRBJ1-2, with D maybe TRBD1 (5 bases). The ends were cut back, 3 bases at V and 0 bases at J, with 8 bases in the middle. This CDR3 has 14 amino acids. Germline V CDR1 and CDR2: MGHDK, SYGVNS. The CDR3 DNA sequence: TGTGCCAGCAGTGACTGGGGGGCTAACTATGGCTACACCTTC. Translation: CASSDWGANYGYTF.

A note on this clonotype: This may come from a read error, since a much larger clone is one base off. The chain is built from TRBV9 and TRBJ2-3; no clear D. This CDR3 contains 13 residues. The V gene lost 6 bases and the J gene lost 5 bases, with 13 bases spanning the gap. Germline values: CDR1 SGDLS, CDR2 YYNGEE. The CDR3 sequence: CASNATALDTQYF. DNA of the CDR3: TGTGCCAGCAACGCTACGGCGTTAGATACGCAGTATTTT.

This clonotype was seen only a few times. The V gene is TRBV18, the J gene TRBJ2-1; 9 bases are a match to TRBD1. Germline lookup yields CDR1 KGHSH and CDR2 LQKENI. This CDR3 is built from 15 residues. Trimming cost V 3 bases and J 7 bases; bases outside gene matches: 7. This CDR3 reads CASSPGGTGRNEQFF. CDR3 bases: TGTGCCAGCTCACCCGGAGGGACAGGGAGGAATGAGCAGTTCTTC.

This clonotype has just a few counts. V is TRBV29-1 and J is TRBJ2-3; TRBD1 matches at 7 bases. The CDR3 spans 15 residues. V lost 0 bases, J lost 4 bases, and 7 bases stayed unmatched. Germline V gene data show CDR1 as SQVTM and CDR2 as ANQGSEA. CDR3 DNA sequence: TGCAGCGTTGAAGACTCCCCTACAGGGGCAGATACGCAGTATTTT. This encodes CSVEDSPTGADTQYF.

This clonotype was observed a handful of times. CDR3 residues: CSARGDREVNTQYF. Here the CDR3 DNA reads TGCAGTGCTAGAGGGGACAGGGAGGTGAATACGCAGTATTTT. This chain links TRBV20-1 with TRBJ2-3; 9 nucleotides match TRBD1. This CDR3 is built from 14 residues. Germline V gene data show CDR1 as DFQATT and CDR2 as SNEGSKA (reference sequence). Germline trimming cut 1 base from V and 7 bases from J; bases unmatched to any gene: 6.

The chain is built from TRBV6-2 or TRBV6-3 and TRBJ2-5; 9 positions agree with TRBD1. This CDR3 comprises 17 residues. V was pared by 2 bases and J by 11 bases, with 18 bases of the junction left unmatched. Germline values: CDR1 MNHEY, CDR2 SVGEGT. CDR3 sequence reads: CASSYHLTGGYYNEQYF. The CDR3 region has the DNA TGTGCCAGCAGTTACCACCTGACAGGGGGTTACTACAATGAGCAGTACTTC.

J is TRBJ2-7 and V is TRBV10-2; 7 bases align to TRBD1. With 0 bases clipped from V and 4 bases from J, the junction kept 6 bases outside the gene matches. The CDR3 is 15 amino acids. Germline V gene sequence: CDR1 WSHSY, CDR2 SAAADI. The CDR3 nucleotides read TGCGCCAGCAGTGAGTCCGACAGGGTAAAGTACGAGCAGTACTTC. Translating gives CASSESDRVKYEQYF.

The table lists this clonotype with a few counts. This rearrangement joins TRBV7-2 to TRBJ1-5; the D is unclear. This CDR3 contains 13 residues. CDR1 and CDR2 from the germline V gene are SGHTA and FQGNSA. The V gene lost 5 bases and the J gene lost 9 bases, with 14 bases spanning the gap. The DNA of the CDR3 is TGTGCCAGCAGCCCCTTCGGGCGGGGGCCCCAGCATTTT. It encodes CASSPFGRGPQHF.

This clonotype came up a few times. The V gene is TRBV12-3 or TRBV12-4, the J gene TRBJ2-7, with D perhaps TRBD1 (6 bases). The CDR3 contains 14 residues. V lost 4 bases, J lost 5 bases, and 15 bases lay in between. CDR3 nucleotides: TGTGCCAGCAGTTATTACACAGGGTCTCACGAGCAGTACTTC. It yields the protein CASSYYTGSHEQYF.

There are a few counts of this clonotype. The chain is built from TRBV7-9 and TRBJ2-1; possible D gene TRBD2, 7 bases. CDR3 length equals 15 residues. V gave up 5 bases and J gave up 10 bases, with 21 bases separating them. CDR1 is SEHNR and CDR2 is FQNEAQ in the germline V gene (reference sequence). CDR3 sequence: CASSRGGSLMEEQFF. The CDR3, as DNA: TGTGCCAGCAGCCGCGGGGGCTCCTTGATGGAAGAGCAGTTCTTC.

CDR3 sequence: CASRTPNEQFF. Here the CDR3 DNA reads TGTGCCAGCCGGACCCCCAATGAGCAGTTCTTC. The chain combines TRBV27 with TRBJ2-1; D remains ambiguous. CDR3 length equals 11 residues. Germline-derived CDR1 and CDR2 are MNHEY and SMNVEV (reference sequence). Trimming took off 8 bases at V and 6 bases at J, with 8 bases between the two ends.

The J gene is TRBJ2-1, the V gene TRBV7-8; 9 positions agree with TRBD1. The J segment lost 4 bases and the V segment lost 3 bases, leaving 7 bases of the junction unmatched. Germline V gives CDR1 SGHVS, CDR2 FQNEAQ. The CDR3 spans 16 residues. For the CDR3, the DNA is TGTGCCAGCAGCTTTGCCGACAGGGGGGCATACAATGAGCAGTTCTTC. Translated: CASSFADRGAYNEQFF.

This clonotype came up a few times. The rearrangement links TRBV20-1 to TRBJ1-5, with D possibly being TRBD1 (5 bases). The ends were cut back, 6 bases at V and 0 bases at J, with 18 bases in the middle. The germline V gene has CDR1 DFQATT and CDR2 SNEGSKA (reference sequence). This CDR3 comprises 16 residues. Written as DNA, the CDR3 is TGCAGTGCGGGGGATAGAAATATATATAGCAATCAGCCCCAGCATTTT. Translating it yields CSAGDRNIYSNQPQHF.

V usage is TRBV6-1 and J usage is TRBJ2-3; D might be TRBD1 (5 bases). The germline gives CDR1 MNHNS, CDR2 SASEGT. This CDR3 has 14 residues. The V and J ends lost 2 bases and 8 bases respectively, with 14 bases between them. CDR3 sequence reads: CASSERGRVPTQYF. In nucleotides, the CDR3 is TGTGCCAGCAGTGAAAGAGGCAGGGTCCCTACGCAGTATTTT.

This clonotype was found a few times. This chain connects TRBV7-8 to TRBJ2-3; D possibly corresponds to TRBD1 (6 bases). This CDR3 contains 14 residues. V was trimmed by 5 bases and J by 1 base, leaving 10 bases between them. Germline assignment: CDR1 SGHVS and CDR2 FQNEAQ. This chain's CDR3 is CASSTRTGTDTQYF. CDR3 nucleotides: TGTGCCAGCAGCACCCGGACAGGCACAGATACGCAGTATTTT.

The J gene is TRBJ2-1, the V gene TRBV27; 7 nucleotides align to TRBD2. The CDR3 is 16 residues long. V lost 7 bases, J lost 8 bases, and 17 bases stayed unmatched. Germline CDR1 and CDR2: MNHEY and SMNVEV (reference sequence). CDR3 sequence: CASKTLYGQGGDEQFF. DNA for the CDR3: TGTGCCAGCAAGACTTTATATGGGCAGGGAGGGGATGAGCAGTTCTTC.

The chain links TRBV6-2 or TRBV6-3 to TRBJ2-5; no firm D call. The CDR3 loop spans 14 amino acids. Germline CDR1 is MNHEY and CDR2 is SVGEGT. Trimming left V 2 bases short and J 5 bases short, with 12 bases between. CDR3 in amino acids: CASSYHYVGETQYF. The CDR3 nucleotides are TGTGCCAGCAGTTACCATTACGTCGGGGAGACCCAGTACTTC.

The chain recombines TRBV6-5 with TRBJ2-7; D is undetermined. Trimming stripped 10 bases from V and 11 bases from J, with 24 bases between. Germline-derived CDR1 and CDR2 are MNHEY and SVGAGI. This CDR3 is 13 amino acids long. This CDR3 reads CATSEARIIAEYF. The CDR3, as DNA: TGTGCCACCTCAGAGGCCCGTATTATTGCTGAGTACTTC.

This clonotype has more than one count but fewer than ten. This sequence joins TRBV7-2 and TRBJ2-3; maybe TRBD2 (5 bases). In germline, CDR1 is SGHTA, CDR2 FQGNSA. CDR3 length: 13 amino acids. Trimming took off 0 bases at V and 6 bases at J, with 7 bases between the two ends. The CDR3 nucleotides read TGTGCCAGCAGCTTAGCCTTAGCGGATACGCAGTATTTT. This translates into CASSLALADTQYF.

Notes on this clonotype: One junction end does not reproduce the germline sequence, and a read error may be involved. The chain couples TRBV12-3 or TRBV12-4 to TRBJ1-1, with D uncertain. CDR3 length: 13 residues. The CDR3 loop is CAGSLQVDTEAFF. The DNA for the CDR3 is TGTGCCGGCAGCCTCCAAGTGGACACTGAAGCTTTCTTT.

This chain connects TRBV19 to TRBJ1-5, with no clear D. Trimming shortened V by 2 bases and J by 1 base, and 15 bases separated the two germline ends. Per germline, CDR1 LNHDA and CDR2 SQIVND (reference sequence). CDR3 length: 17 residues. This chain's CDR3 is CASSIKRRLSSNQPQHF. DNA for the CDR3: TGTGCCAGTAGTATAAAGCGACGACTCAGCAGCAATCAGCCCCAGCATTTT.

The CDR3 sequence is CASTSRLTGANEKLFF. The CDR3 DNA reads as TGTGCCAGCACCTCACGCCTGACAGGGGCTAATGAAAAACTGTTTTTT. The chain employs TRBV6-2 or TRBV6-3 and TRBJ1-4; 8 bases are a match to TRBD1. Germline loops: CDR1 MNHEY, CDR2 SVGEGT. CDR3 length equals 16 residues. The ends lost 7 bases at V and 3 bases at J; junction bases unmatched: 10.

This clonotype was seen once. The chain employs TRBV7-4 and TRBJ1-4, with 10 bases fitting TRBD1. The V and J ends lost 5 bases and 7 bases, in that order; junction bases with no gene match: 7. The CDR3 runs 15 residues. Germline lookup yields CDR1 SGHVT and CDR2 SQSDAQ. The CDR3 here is CASSPGTGVREKLFF. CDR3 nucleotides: TGTGCCAGCAGCCCTGGGACAGGGGTTCGTGAAAAACTGTTTTTT.

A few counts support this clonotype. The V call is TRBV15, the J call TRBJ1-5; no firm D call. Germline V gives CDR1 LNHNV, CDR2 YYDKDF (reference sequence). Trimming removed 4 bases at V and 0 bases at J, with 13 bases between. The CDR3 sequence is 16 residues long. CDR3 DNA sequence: TGTGCCACCAGCAAAACTAGGAGTCGTAGCAATCAGCCCCAGCATTTT. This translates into CATSKTRSRSNQPQHF. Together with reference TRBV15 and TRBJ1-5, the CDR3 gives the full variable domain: DAMVIQNPRYQVTQFGKPVTLSCSQTLNHNVMYWYQQKSSQAPKLLFHYYDKDFNNEADTPDNFQSRRPNTSFCFLDIRSPGLGDTAMYLCATSKTRSRSNQPQHFGDGTRLSIL.

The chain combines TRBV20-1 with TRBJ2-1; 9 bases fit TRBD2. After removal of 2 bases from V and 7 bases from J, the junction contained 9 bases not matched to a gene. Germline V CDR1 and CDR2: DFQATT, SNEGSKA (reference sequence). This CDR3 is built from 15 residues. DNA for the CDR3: TGCAGTGCTAGATCTAGCGGGATAAACACAAATGAGCAGTTCTTC. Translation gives CSARSSGINTNEQFF.